The 24 T cell receptor beta chains presented below share a single source sample, sequenced in a study of neurological immune-mediated disorders. Each CDR3 protein gets one entry after TCRdb re-called the 5' RACE reads with MiXCR. Among about 74,000 distinct CDR3 sequences listed, 5.2% were seen once. Sequenced: PBMCs. The receptors here all came from a man younger than 35 with multiple sclerosis.

This clonotype was counted ten times or more. The gene calls are TRBV24-1 and TRBJ1-2, with D uncertain. V lost 7 bases to trimming and J lost 8 bases, with 10 bases between them. This CDR3 has 11 amino acids. Germline values: CDR1 KGHDR, CDR2 SFDVKD. The CDR3: CATRGIQGYTF. DNA for the CDR3: TGTGCCACCAGGGGGATTCAGGGCTACACCTTC.

This clonotype was seen a few times. A much larger clone lies one base from this, so it may be a read error. The chain employs TRBV5-1 and TRBJ2-1, with TRBD1 identical over 8 bases. From germline, CDR1 is SGHRS and CDR2 YFSETQ. This CDR3 has 14 residues. Losses at the gene ends were 3 bases for V and 5 bases for J; bases not matched to a gene: 4. The CDR3 loop is CASSWDRTDNEQFF. CDR3 nucleotides: TGCGCCAGCAGCTGGGACAGGACAGACAATGAGCAGTTCTTC.

This clonotype was counted many times. In DNA, the CDR3 is TGTGCCAGCAGCCCCGTAACAACCGATGGGGGCTACACCTTC. Translating gives CASSPVTTDGGYTF. This rearrangement joins TRBV3-1 to TRBJ1-2, with D uncertain. Germline CDR1 reads LGHDT; CDR2 reads YNNKEL (reference sequence). V lost 4 bases, J lost 8 bases, and 17 bases lay in between. The CDR3 contains 14 residues.

This clonotype came up many times. This sequence joins TRBV9 and TRBJ2-2; TRBD1 agrees at 7 bases. Germline lookup yields CDR1 SGDLS and CDR2 YYNGEE. The V and J ends lost 0 bases and 3 bases, in that order; junction bases with no gene match: 5. CDR3 length: 16 amino acids. This CDR3 reads CASSVAIGGYTGELFF. The CDR3 DNA follows: TGTGCCAGCAGCGTAGCTATAGGGGGCTACACCGGGGAGCTGTTTTTT.

This clonotype was seen many times. The rearrangement links TRBV5-1 to TRBJ2-1; 8 positions match TRBD1. The CDR3 is 13 amino acids. Trimming took 4 bases from V and 8 from J; bases not matched to a gene: 5. Germline assignment: CDR1 SGHRS and CDR2 YFSETQ. The CDR3 spells CASSGQGGDEQFF. CDR3 DNA sequence: TGCGCCAGCAGCGGACAGGGTGGGGATGAGCAGTTCTTC. The whole variable domain, remainder taken from reference TRBV5-1 and TRBJ2-1, is KAGVTQTPRYLIKTRGQQVTLSCSPISGHRSVSWYQQTPGQGLQFLFEYFSETQRNKGNFPGRFSGRQFSNSRSEMNVSTLELGDSALYLCASSGQGGDEQFFGPGTRLTVL.

This clonotype was found many times. CDR3 in DNA: TGCAGTGCTAGGAGTCCGCAAAACACTGAAGCTTTCTTT. It specifies CSARSPQNTEAFF. This rearrangement joins TRBV20-1 to TRBJ1-1; no clear D gene. Germline V lookup: CDR1 DFQATT, CDR2 SNEGSKA (reference sequence). The CDR3 contains 13 residues. V was cut by 3 bases and J by 2 bases, with 10 bases left in between.

Of note for this clonotype: A much bigger clone sits one base away, suggesting this may be a read error. The V gene is TRBV30, the J gene TRBJ2-2; 9 bases match TRBD2. The germline V gene encodes CDR1 GTSNPN and CDR2 SVGIG (reference sequence). Trimming removed 2 bases from V and 6 bases from J; junction bases left unmatched: 10. The CDR3 loop spans 16 amino acids. CDR3: CAWSPGTSLGSGELFF. The DNA for the CDR3 is TGTGCCTGGAGTCCCGGGACTAGCTTAGGATCCGGGGAGCTGTTTTTT.

The sample holds a few counts of this clonotype. The rearrangement joins TRBV6-6 to TRBJ2-7, with D hard to call. V lost 2 bases, J lost 3 bases, and 14 bases lay in between. Germline lookup yields CDR1 MNHNY and CDR2 SVGAGI (reference sequence). CDR3 length: 15 amino acids. The CDR3 region has the DNA TGTGCCAGCAGTTACCGGCAGAGTGTTTTCTACGAGCAGTACTTC. It codes for CASSYRQSVFYEQYF.

This clonotype has ten or more counts. J is TRBJ2-5 and V is TRBV12-3 or TRBV12-4; D remains unclear. The CDR3 runs to 13 residues. V dropped 3 bases and J dropped 7 bases, with 12 bases sitting between them. The CDR3 protein is CASSLKVSGTQYF. The DNA of the CDR3 is TGTGCCAGCAGTTTGAAGGTGTCTGGGACCCAGTACTTC.

This clonotype was counted many times. V usage is TRBV29-1 and J usage is TRBJ2-7; 10 bases align to TRBD1. V dropped 4 bases and J dropped 4; count of bases not matched to a gene: 7. CDR1 and CDR2 from the germline V gene are SQVTM and ANQGSEA. This CDR3 is 14 amino acids long. The CDR3 nucleotides are TGCAGCGTTGGACAGGGGGCTACCAAGTACGAGCAGTACTTC. It specifies CSVGQGATKYEQYF.

This clonotype occurred many times. At one of its ends the junction is not consistent with the germline gene, which may arise from a read error. The J gene is TRBJ1-5, the V gene TRBV24-1, with no clear D. The germline V gene encodes CDR1 KGHDR and CDR2 SFDVKD. The CDR3 has 15 residues. CDR3 protein: CATTQTVGSNQPQNF. The CDR3 DNA follows: TGTGCCACCACCCAGACGGTCGGCAGCAATCAGCCCCAGAATTTT.

Many counts were recorded for this clonotype. This chain connects TRBV6-1 to TRBJ2-3; 11 nucleotides match TRBD2. The V gene end was trimmed by 4 bases and the J gene end by 4 bases; junction bases not matched to a gene: 7. CDR3 length: 16 amino acids. Per the germline V gene, CDR1 is MNHNS and CDR2 is SASEGT. The CDR3 DNA is TGTGCCAGCAGTGGTTCTAGCGGGAGGACCCCAGATACGCAGTATTTT. As protein: CASSGSSGRTPDTQYF.

This clonotype showed up many times. This chain uses TRBV7-2 with TRBJ2-7, with 11 bases lining up with TRBD2. The V gene's germline CDR1 is SGHTA and CDR2 FQGNSA. The CDR3 totals 15 residues. Germline trimming cut 6 bases from V and 2 bases from J; bases unmatched to any gene: 6. The CDR3 is CASSQLAGVPYEQYF. Written as DNA, the CDR3 is TGTGCCAGCAGTCAACTAGCGGGGGTACCCTACGAGCAGTACTTC.

This clonotype was counted at least ten times. The J gene is TRBJ1-1, the V gene TRBV20-1; D ambiguous. The CDR3 contains 16 residues. Per germline, CDR1 DFQATT and CDR2 SNEGSKA (reference sequence). V was pared by 5 bases and J by 6 bases, with 25 bases between. CDR3 coding DNA: TGCAGTGCTCCTGGCTATATCGACGGTAGTATCGCTGAAGCTTTCTTT. Its protein product is CSAPGYIDGSIAEAFF.

This clonotype was counted many times. The chain uses TRBV7-8 and TRBJ2-7, with 10 bases aligning to TRBD1. The CDR3 runs to 15 residues. Germline loops: CDR1 SGHVS, CDR2 FQNEAQ. V shed 4 bases and J 5 bases; nucleotides not matched to a gene: 8. The CDR3 protein is CASSSGRDRGHEQYF. CDR3 DNA: TGTGCCAGCAGCTCCGGTCGGGACAGGGGCCACGAGCAGTACTTC.

This clonotype was observed a few times. This may be a read error: a much more frequent sequence differs by one nucleotide. The chain uses TRBV5-1 and TRBJ2-3, with TRBD2 as a possible D gene (6 bases). V was cut by 5 bases and J by 6 bases, with 13 bases left in between. The CDR3 totals 13 residues. In germline, CDR1 is SGHRS, CDR2 YFSETQ. In nucleotides, the CDR3 is TGCGCCAGCAGTCGGACGGGGGAGGATACGCAGTATTTT. It encodes CASSRTGEDTQYF.

This clonotype was detected many times. The genes are TRBV9 and TRBJ2-7; D not certain. The CDR3 has 15 residues. Trimming left V 0 bases short and J 0 bases short, with 10 bases between. Germline V gene sequence: CDR1 SGDLS, CDR2 YYNGEE. CDR3 amino acids: CASSVGAESSYEQYF. The CDR3 DNA reads TGTGCCAGCAGCGTAGGTGCGGAAAGCTCCTACGAGCAGTACTTC.

This clonotype was seen ten or more times. J is TRBJ2-1 and V is TRBV24-1, with a tentative D call TRBD1 (6 bases). V lost 4 bases, J lost 3 bases, and 12 bases lay in between. CDR3 size: 15 residues. In germline, CDR1 is KGHDR, CDR2 SFDVKD. CDR3 loop: CATSDPRQVYNEQFF. The CDR3, as DNA: TGTGCCACCAGTGACCCCAGACAGGTCTACAATGAGCAGTTCTTC.

In this sample, this clonotype turned up many times. The CDR3 loop reads CATRDSPGANVLTF. CDR3 nucleotide sequence: TGTGCCACCCGTGACAGTCCTGGGGCCAACGTCCTGACTTTC. The chain links TRBV10-3 to TRBJ2-6, with TRBD1 as a possible D gene (5 bases). The CDR3 totals 14 residues. Trimming shortened V by 10 bases and J by 2 bases, and 12 bases separated the two germline ends. Germline V gives CDR1 ENHRY, CDR2 SYGVKD.

This clonotype has at least ten counts. The chain recombines TRBV7-9 with TRBJ2-1; the D is unclear. Trimming left V 3 bases short and J 7 bases short, with 7 bases between. The germline V gene encodes CDR1 SEHNR and CDR2 FQNEAQ (reference sequence). The CDR3 has 12 amino acids. In DNA, the CDR3 is TGTGCCAGCAGCTTCGGAAGGAATGAGCAGTTCTTC. Amino acids: CASSFGRNEQFF. Drawing the rest from reference TRBV7-9 and TRBJ2-1, the complete variable domain is DTGVSQNPRHKITKRGQNVTFRCDPISEHNRLYWYRQTLGQGPEFLTYFQNEAQLEKSRLLSDRFSAERPKGSFSTLEIQRTEQGDSAMYLCASSFGRNEQFFGPGTRLTVL.

V usage is TRBV2 and J usage is TRBJ2-2; 10 bases are shared with TRBD1. Germline CDR1 SNHLY, CDR2 FYNNEI. V was clipped by 1 base and J by 6 bases; unmatched bases: 2. This CDR3 is 15 amino acids long. The CDR3 here is CASSEGGTGAGELFF. CDR3 DNA: TGTGCCAGCAGTGAAGGGGGGACAGGGGCCGGGGAGCTGTTTTTT.

In this sample, this clonotype turned up many times. The rearrangement uses TRBV29-1 and TRBJ2-2; TRBD2 matches 9 bases. J was trimmed by 0 bases and V by 6 bases; bases with no gene match: 5. The CDR3 runs 15 residues. Germline V gives CDR1 SQVTM, CDR2 ANQGSEA. The CDR3 loop is CSVVSGGPNTGELFF. In nucleotides, the CDR3 is TGCAGCGTGGTTAGCGGGGGCCCGAACACCGGGGAGCTGTTTTTT.

Of note for this clonotype: The junction does not match germline at one end; this may be a read error. The chain joins TRBV2 to TRBJ1-5; D uncertain. From germline, CDR1 is SNHLY and CDR2 FYNNEI. This CDR3 spans 13 amino acids. CDR3 bases: TGTGCCAGCAGTGAAGGCCCAAATCAGCCCCAGAATTTT. It encodes CASSEGPNQPQNF.

This clonotype occurred many times. An end of the junction differs from the germline gene, which may be a read error. The V gene is TRBV12-3 or TRBV12-4, the J gene TRBJ1-6; D gene uncertain. The CDR3 consists of 12 residues. The CDR3 DNA reads TGTGCCAGCAGGGCGGACGGGTCACCCCTCAACTTT. Protein sequence: CASRADGSPLNF.